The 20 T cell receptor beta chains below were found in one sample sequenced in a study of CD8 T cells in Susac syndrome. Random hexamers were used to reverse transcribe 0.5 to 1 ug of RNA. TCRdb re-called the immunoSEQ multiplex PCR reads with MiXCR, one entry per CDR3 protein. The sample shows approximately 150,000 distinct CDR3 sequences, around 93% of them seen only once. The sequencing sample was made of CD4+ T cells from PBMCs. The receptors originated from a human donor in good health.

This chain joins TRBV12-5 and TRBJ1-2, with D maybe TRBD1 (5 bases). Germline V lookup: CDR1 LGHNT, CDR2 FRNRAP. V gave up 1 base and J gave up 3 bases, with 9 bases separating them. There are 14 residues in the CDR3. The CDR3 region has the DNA TGTGCTAGTGGTTTGGCGACAGCGCACTATGGCTACACCTTC. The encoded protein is CASGLATAHYGYTF.

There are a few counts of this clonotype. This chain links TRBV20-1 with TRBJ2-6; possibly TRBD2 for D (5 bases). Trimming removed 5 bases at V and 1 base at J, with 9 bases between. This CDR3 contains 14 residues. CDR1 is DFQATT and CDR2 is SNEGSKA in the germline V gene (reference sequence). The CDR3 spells CSAPSGSGANVLTF. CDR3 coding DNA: TGCAGTGCTCCGTCGGGGTCTGGGGCCAACGTCCTGACTTTC.

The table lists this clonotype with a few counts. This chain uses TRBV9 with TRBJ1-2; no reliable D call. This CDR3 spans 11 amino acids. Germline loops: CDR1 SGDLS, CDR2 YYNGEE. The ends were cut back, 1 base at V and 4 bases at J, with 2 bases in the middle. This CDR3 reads CASSVLYGYTF. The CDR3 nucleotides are TGTGCCAGCAGCGTACTCTATGGCTACACCTTC.

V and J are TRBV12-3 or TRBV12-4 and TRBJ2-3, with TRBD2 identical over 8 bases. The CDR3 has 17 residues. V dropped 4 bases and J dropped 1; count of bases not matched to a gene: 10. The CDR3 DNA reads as TGTGCCAGCAGTTCCTCGACAGCGGGGGAACGCACAGATACGCAGTATTTT. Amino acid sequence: CASSSSTAGERTDTQYF.

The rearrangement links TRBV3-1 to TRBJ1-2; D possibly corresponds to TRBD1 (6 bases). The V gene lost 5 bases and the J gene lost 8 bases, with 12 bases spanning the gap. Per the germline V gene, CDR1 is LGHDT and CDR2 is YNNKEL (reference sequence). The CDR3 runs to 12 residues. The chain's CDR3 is CASSSRGHGYTF. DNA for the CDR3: TGTGCCAGCAGCTCGCGGGGGCACGGCTACACCTTC.

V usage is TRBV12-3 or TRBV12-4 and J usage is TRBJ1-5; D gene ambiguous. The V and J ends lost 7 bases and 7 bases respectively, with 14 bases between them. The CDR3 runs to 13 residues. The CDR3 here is CASTLEEGQPQHF. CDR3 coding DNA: TGTGCCAGCACGTTGGAGGAAGGGCAGCCCCAGCATTTT.

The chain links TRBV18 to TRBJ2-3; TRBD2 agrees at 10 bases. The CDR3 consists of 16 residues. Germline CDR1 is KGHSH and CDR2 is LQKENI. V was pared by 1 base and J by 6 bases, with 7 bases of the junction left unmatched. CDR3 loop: CASSPRIASGGDTQYF. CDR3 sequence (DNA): TGTGCCAGCTCACCACGGATTGCTAGCGGGGGTGATACGCAGTATTTT.

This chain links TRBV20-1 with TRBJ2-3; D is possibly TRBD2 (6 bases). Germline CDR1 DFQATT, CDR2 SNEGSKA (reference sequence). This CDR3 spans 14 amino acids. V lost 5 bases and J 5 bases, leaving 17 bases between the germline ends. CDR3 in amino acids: CSAHYGLGGDTQYF. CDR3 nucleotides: TGCAGTGCTCACTACGGGCTGGGGGGAGATACGCAGTATTTT.

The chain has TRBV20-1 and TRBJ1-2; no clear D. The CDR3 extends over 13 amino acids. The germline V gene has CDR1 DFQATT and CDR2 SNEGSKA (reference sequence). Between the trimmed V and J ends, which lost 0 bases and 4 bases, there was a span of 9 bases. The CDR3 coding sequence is TGCAGTGCTAGAGATTACAGAGTCTATGGCTACACCTTC. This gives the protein CSARDYRVYGYTF.

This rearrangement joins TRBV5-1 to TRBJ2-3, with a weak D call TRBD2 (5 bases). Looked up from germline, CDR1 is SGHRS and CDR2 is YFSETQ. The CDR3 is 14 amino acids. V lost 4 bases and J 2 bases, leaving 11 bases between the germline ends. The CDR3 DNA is TGCGCCAGCAGCCTTGGGAGCTACACAGATACGCAGTATTTT. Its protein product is CASSLGSYTDTQYF.

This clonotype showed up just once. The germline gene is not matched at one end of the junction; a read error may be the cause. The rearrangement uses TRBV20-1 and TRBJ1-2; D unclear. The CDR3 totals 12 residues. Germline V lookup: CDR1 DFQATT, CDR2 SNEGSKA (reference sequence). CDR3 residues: CSARSQAEGYTF. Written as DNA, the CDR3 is TGCAGCGCTAGGTCTCAGGCGGAGGGCTACACCTTC.

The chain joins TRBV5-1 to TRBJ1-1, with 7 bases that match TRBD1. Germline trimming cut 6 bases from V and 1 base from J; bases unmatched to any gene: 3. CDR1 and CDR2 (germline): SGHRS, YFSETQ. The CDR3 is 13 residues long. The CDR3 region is CASTRGGNTEAFF. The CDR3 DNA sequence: TGCGCCAGCACCAGGGGGGGGAACACTGAAGCTTTCTTT.

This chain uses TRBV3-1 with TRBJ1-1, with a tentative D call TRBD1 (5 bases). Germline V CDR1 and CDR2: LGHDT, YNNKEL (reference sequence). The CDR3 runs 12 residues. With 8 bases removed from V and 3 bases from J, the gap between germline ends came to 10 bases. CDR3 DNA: TGTGCCAGCGGGGGAGGGTACACTGAAGCTTTCTTT. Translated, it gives CASGGGYTEAFF.

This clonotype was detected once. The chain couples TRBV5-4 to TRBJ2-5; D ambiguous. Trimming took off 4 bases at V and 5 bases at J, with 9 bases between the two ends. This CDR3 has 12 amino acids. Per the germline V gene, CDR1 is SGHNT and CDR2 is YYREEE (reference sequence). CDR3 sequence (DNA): TGTGCCAGCAGCACCTCACTTGAGACCCAGTACTTC. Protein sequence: CASSTSLETQYF.

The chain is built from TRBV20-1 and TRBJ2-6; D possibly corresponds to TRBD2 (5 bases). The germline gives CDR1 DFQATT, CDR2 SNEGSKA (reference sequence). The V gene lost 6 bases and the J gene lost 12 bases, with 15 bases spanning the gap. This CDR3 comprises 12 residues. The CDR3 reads CSAASYGGVLTF. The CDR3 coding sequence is TGCAGTGCGGCCTCATACGGAGGCGTCCTGACTTTC.

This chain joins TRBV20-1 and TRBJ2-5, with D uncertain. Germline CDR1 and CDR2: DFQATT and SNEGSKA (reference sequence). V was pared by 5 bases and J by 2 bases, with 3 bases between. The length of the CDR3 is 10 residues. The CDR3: CSAAQETQYF. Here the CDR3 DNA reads TGCAGTGCTGCGCAAGAGACCCAGTACTTC.

The CDR3 DNA reads as TGTGCCACCAGTGATCCGTCCGGGTCCGGAGATACGCAGTATTTT. It yields the protein CATSDPSGSGDTQYF. The rearrangement links TRBV24-1 to TRBJ2-3; D is unclear. The CDR3 runs to 15 residues. Trimming cost V 3 bases and J 5 bases, with 14 bases left between them. CDR1 is KGHDR and CDR2 is SFDVKD in the germline V gene.

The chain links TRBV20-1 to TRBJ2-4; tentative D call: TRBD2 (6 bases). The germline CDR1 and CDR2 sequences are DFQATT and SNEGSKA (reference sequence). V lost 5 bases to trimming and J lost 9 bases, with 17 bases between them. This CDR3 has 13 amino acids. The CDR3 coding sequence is TGCAGTGCTTTGGGACCGGGGGAAGGCATTCAGTACTTC. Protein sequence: CSALGPGEGIQYF.

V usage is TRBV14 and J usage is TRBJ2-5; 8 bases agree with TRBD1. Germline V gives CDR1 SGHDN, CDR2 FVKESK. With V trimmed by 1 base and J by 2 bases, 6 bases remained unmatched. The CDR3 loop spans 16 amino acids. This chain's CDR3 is CASSQGIGQGQETQYF. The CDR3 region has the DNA TGTGCCAGCAGCCAAGGTATTGGACAGGGACAAGAGACCCAGTACTTC.

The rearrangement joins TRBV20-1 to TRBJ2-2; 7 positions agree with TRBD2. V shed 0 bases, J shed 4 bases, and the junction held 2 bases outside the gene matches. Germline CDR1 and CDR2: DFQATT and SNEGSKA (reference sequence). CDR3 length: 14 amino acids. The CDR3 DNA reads TGCAGTGCTAGAGACGGGGGGTCCACCGGGGAGCTGTTTTTT. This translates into CSARDGGSTGELFF.